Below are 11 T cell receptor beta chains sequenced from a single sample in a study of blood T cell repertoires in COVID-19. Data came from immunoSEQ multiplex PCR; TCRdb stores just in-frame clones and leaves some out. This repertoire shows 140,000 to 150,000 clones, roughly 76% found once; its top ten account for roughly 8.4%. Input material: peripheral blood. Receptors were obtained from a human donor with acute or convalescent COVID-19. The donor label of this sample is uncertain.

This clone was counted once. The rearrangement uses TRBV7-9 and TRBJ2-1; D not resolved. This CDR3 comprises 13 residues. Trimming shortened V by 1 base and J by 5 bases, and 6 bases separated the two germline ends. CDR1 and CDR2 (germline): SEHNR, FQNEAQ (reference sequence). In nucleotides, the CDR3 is TGTGCCAGCAGCTTAGGTCAGAACAATGAGCAGTTCTTC. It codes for CASSLGQNNEQFF.

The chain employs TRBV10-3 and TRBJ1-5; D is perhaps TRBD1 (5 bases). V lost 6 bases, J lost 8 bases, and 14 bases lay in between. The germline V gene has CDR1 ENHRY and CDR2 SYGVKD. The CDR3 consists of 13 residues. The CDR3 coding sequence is TGTGCCATCAGCGATGGGGGGGTCGAGCCCCAGCATTTT. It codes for CAISDGGVEPQHF.

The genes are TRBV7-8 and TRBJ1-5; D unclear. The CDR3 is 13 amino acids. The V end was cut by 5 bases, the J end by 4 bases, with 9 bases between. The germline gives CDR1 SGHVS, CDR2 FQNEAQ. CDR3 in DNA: TGTGCCAGCAGCCCTCCGGGGAATCAGCCCCAGCATTTT. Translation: CASSPPGNQPQHF.

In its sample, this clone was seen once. Here the CDR3 DNA reads TGTGCCAGTAGTGGCACAGGGGTGATGCGCTACGAGCAGTACTTC. It is translated as CASSGTGVMRYEQYF. The chain carries TRBV19 and TRBJ2-7; TRBD1 matches at 7 bases. Germline CDR1 and CDR2: LNHDA and SQIVND (reference sequence). The trim removed 5 bases at V and 3 bases at J, leaving 10 bases unmatched. This CDR3 has 15 amino acids.

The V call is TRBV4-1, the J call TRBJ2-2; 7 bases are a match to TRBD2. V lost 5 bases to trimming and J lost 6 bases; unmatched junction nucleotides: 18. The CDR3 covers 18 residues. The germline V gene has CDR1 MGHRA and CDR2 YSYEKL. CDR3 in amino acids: CASSTQPAGSLGAGELFF. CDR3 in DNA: TGCGCCAGCAGCACGCAACCAGCGGGGTCACTCGGAGCCGGGGAGCTGTTTTTT.

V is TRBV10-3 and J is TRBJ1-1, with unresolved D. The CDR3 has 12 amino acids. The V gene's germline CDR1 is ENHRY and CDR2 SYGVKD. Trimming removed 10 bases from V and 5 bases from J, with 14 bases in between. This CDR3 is CATGRPGTEAFF. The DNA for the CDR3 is TGTGCCACCGGACGGCCGGGGACTGAAGCTTTCTTT.

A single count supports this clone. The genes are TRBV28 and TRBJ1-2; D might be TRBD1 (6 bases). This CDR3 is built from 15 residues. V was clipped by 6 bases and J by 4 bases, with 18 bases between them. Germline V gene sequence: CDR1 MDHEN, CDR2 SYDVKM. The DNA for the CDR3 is TGTGCCAGCAGACCACCAGGGGCGTTATCCTATGGCTACACCTTC. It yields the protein CASRPPGALSYGYTF.

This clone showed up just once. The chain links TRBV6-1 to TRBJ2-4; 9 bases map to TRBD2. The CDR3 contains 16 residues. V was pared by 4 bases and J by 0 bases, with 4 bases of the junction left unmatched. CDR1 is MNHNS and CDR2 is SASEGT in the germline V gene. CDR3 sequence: CASSAAGGLAKNIQYF. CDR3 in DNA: TGTGCCAGCAGTGCAGCGGGGGGACTAGCCAAAAACATTCAGTACTTC.

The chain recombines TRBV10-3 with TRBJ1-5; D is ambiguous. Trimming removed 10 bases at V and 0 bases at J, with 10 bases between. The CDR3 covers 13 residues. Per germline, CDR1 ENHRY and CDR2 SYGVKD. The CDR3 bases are TGTGCCACCAGGAGGGATAGCAATCAGCCCCAGCATTTT. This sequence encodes CATRRDSNQPQHF.

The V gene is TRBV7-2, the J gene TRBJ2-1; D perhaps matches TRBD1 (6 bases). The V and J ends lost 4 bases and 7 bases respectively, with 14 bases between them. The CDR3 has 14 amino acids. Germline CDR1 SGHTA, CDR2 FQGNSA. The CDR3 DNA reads TGTGCCAGCAGCTGGCCGGGACATAATAATGAGCAGTTCTTC. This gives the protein CASSWPGHNNEQFF. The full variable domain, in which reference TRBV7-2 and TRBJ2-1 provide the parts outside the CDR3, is GAGVSQSPSNKVTEKGKDVELRCDPISGHTALYWYRQSLGQGLEFLIYFQGNSAPDKSGLPSDRFSAERTGGSVSTLTIQRTQQEDSAVYLCASSWPGHNNEQFFGPGTRLTVL.

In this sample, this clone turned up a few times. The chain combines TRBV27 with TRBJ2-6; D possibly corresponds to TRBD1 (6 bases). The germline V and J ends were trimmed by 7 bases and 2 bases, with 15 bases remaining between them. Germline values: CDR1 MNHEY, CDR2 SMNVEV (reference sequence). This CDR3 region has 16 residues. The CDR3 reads CASTQTGMPGANVLTF. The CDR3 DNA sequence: TGTGCCAGCACACAAACAGGGATGCCTGGGGCCAACGTCCTGACTTTC.